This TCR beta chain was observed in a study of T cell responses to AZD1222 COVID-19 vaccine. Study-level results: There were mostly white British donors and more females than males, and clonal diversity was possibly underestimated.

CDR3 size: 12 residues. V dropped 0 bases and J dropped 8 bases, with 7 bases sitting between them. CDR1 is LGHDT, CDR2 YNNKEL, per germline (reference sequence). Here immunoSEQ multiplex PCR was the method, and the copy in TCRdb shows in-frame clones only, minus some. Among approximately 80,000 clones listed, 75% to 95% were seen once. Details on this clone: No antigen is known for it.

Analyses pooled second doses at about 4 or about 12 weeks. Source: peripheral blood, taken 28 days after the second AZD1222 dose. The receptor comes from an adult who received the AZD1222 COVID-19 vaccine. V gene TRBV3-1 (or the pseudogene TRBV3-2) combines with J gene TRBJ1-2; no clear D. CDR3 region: CASSQEVEGYTF. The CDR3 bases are TGTGCCAGCAGCCAAGAGGTAGAGGGCTACACCTTC.